A selection of T cell receptor beta chains follows, all from one sample in a study of T-cell reconstitution after alpha-beta-depleted transplantation in children. TCRdb reprocessed the PCR reads with MiXCR, giving one entry per CDR3 protein. This table has some 600,000 distinct CDR3 sequences, roughly 13% appearing once. The sequences come from PBMCs, mostly from graft donor cells, collected 360 days after TCRalphabeta/CD19-depleted stem cell transplant. These receptors were taken from a male patient younger than 18 who had a stem cell transplant for acute myeloid leukemia, so the T cells may come from the graft donor. CDR3s include the opening cysteine and the closing phenylalanine or tryptophan. Each record gives: D gene, CDR3 length, clone size, V gene, J gene, CDR3 DNA, CDR3 protein. D genes are given only for firm matches. Only some rows state a clone size, as once, few, many or a class for expanded clones.

d_call: TRBD1
cdr3_length: 13
clone_size: few
v_call: TRBV5-1
j_call: TRBJ2-7
cdr3_nt: TGCGCCAGCGGGAGGACAGGGCGCTACGAGCAGTACTTC
cdr3_aa: CASGRTGRYEQYF

d_call: TRBD2
cdr3_length: 14
clone_size: few
v_call: TRBV7-9
j_call: TRBJ2-1
cdr3_nt: TGTGCCAGCAGCTCAGCGGGAGGGCCTTTCGAGCAGTTCTTC
cdr3_aa: CASSSAGGPFEQFF

d_call: .
cdr3_length: 16
clone_size: many
v_call: TRBV5-1
j_call: TRBJ2-3
cdr3_nt: TGCGCCAGCAGCGTGCTCCCCAGGGGGGGGGCAGATACGCAGTATTTT
cdr3_aa: CASSVLPRGGADTQYF

d_call: TRBD2
cdr3_length: 20
clone_size: many
v_call: TRBV3-1
j_call: TRBJ2-2
cdr3_nt: TGTGCCAGCAGCCAATACCTGTCCAGCACTAGCGGGATCAACACCGGGGAGCTGTTTTTT
cdr3_aa: CASSQYLSSTSGINTGELFF

d_call: .
cdr3_length: 19
clone_size: many
v_call: TRBV7-8
j_call: TRBJ2-1
cdr3_nt: TGTGCCAGCAGCAATATAAGGGGGATAAGCGGTATTTCCTACAATGAGCAGTTCTTC
cdr3_aa: CASSNIRGISGISYNEQFF

d_call: .
cdr3_length: 17
clone_size: .
v_call: TRBV21-1
j_call: TRBJ2-6
cdr3_nt: TGTGCCAGCAGCAAAGTCCACGGGGCGCTCGGGGCCAACGTCCTGACTTTC
cdr3_aa: CASSKVHGALGANVLTF

d_call: TRBD1
cdr3_length: 13
clone_size: many
v_call: TRBV5-1
j_call: TRBJ2-1
cdr3_nt: TGCGCCAGCAGCCGGGACAGGGTCAATGAGCAGTTCTTC
cdr3_aa: CASSRDRVNEQFF

d_call: .
cdr3_length: 16
clone_size: .
v_call: TRBV12-3/TRBV12-4
j_call: TRBJ1-5
cdr3_nt: TGTGCCAGCAGTCCCCTTCTTAGGCCAGGCAATCAGCCCCAGCATTTT
cdr3_aa: CASSPLLRPGNQPQHF

d_call: TRBD2
cdr3_length: 15
clone_size: few
v_call: TRBV10-2
j_call: TRBJ2-7
cdr3_nt: TGCGCCAGCAGTGAGGAAGCGGGAACAATCCACGAGCAGTACTTC
cdr3_aa: CASSEEAGTIHEQYF

d_call: .
cdr3_length: 14
clone_size: few
v_call: TRBV18
j_call: TRBJ2-1
cdr3_nt: TGTGCCAGCTCACCAAATACCCCCCCCAATGAGCAGTTCTTC
cdr3_aa: CASSPNTPPNEQFF

d_call: .
cdr3_length: 14
clone_size: .
v_call: TRBV2
j_call: TRBJ2-4
cdr3_nt: TGTGCCAGCAGACAAGGGAGCCCCCGCGACATTCAGTACTTC
cdr3_aa: CASRQGSPRDIQYF

d_call: TRBD1
cdr3_length: 15
clone_size: few
v_call: TRBV6-5
j_call: TRBJ2-7
cdr3_nt: TGTGCCAGCAGTTACACGGGACAGGGGGGGTACGAGCAGTACTTC
cdr3_aa: CASSYTGQGGYEQYF

d_call: .
cdr3_length: 14
clone_size: .
v_call: TRBV30
j_call: TRBJ2-2
cdr3_nt: TGTGCCTGGAGTTCGGTAGTTGGCACCGGGGAGCTGTTTTTT
cdr3_aa: CAWSSVVGTGELFF

d_call: TRBD1
cdr3_length: 15
clone_size: many
v_call: TRBV7-2
j_call: TRBJ2-7
cdr3_nt: TGTGCCAGCAGCTTAGCCGGGACAGGGTCCTACGAGCAGTACTTC
cdr3_aa: CASSLAGTGSYEQYF

d_call: TRBD2
cdr3_length: 16
clone_size: .
v_call: TRBV20-1
j_call: TRBJ2-4
cdr3_nt: TGCAGTGCTGCCCGCCCCCCGACTAGCCCCAAAAACATTCAGTACTTC
cdr3_aa: CSAARPPTSPKNIQYF

d_call: .
cdr3_length: 17
clone_size: .
v_call: TRBV7-2
j_call: TRBJ1-2
cdr3_nt: TGTGCCAGCACCTTTTGGTGGATTGGCGACCCGCGACTCGACTACACCTTC
cdr3_aa: CASTFWWIGDPRLDYTF

d_call: .
cdr3_length: 15
clone_size: many
v_call: TRBV21-1
j_call: TRBJ2-7
cdr3_nt: TGTGCCAGCAGCTCCCGAGGAGGGGCTACCTACGAGCAGTACTTC
cdr3_aa: CASSSRGGATYEQYF

d_call: .
cdr3_length: 14
clone_size: .
v_call: TRBV20-1
j_call: TRBJ2-5
cdr3_nt: TGCAGTGCTAGAGTTCTACCCCGAGGGGAGACCCAGTACTTC
cdr3_aa: CSARVLPRGETQYF

d_call: .
cdr3_length: 17
clone_size: few
v_call: TRBV18
j_call: TRBJ1-1
cdr3_nt: TGTGCCAGCTCACGCCAAGAGGGGACACCCGTGAACACTGAAGCTTTCTTT
cdr3_aa: CASSRQEGTPVNTEAFF

d_call: TRBD2
cdr3_length: 14
clone_size: many
v_call: TRBV20-1
j_call: TRBJ2-7
cdr3_nt: TGCAGTGCTAGAGATTGGGGGGGTATCTACGAGCAGTACTTC
cdr3_aa: CSARDWGGIYEQYF

d_call: .
cdr3_length: 11
clone_size: many
v_call: TRBV5-1
j_call: TRBJ2-5
cdr3_nt: TGCGCCAGCAGCTTGGAGTCAGACCGGTACTTC
cdr3_aa: CASSLESDRYF

d_call: .
cdr3_length: 10
clone_size: many
v_call: TRBV12-5
j_call: TRBJ2-5
cdr3_nt: TGTGCTAGTGAATTCGAGACCCAGTACTTC
cdr3_aa: CASEFETQYF

d_call: TRBD2
cdr3_length: 17
clone_size: .
v_call: TRBV7-9
j_call: TRBJ2-7
cdr3_nt: TGTGCCAGCAGCTTAGATTTTCTAGCGGGAGACCGGAACGAGCAGTACTTC
cdr3_aa: CASSLDFLAGDRNEQYF

d_call: .
cdr3_length: 14
clone_size: few
v_call: TRBV7-9
j_call: TRBJ2-7
cdr3_nt: TGTGCCAGCAGCTTCGGACAGCCCAGCTACGAGCAGTACTTC
cdr3_aa: CASSFGQPSYEQYF

d_call: TRBD1
cdr3_length: 15
clone_size: few
v_call: TRBV20-1
j_call: TRBJ2-1
cdr3_nt: TGCAGTAGACAGGGAGTATGGGGAATCTACAATGAGCAGTTCTTC
cdr3_aa: CSRQGVWGIYNEQFF

d_call: TRBD2
cdr3_length: 17
clone_size: .
v_call: TRBV7-2
j_call: TRBJ2-7
cdr3_nt: TGTGCCAGCAGCTTAGCGCTTAGTAGACTAGCCGGCTACGAGCAGTACTTC
cdr3_aa: CASSLALSRLAGYEQYF

d_call: .
cdr3_length: 14
clone_size: once
v_call: TRBV18
j_call: TRBJ2-7
cdr3_nt: TGTGCCAGCTCAAAGAGTCAGGAACCCTACGAGCAGTACTTC
cdr3_aa: CASSKSQEPYEQYF

d_call: .
cdr3_length: 14
clone_size: .
v_call: TRBV10-3
j_call: TRBJ2-6
cdr3_nt: TGTGCCTCAGAGGAGAGCTCTGGGGCCAACGTCCTGACTTTC
cdr3_aa: CASEESSGANVLTF

d_call: TRBD2
cdr3_length: 18
clone_size: many
v_call: TRBV11-3
j_call: TRBJ2-3
cdr3_nt: TGTGCCAGCAGCTTACCTTCTAGCGGGATTACTGCCCCAGATACGCAGTATTTT
cdr3_aa: CASSLPSSGITAPDTQYF

d_call: .
cdr3_length: 14
clone_size: .
v_call: TRBV6-5
j_call: TRBJ1-6
cdr3_nt: TGTGCCAGCAGTTACAGGGGGGTATATTCACCCCTCCACTTT
cdr3_aa: CASSYRGVYSPLHF

d_call: TRBD2
cdr3_length: 13
clone_size: .
v_call: TRBV29-1
j_call: TRBJ2-7
cdr3_nt: TGCAGCGTTGAAGGAGGGAGGGGCTACGAGCATTACTTC
cdr3_aa: CSVEGGRGYEHYF

d_call: .
cdr3_length: 16
clone_size: many
v_call: TRBV7-6
j_call: TRBJ2-4
cdr3_nt: TGTGCCAGCAGCGTGGACGGGTCGGTAGCCAAAAACATTCAGTACTTC
cdr3_aa: CASSVDGSVAKNIQYF

d_call: TRBD1
cdr3_length: 14
clone_size: .
v_call: TRBV7-2
j_call: TRBJ2-5
cdr3_nt: TGTGCCAGCAGCGCCGACAGGGGATCGGAGACCCAGTACTTC
cdr3_aa: CASSADRGSETQYF

d_call: .
cdr3_length: 14
clone_size: .
v_call: TRBV4-1
j_call: TRBJ2-7
cdr3_nt: TGCGCCAGCAGTGTGACAGGACTAGCCTACGAGCAGTACTTC
cdr3_aa: CASSVTGLAYEQYF

d_call: TRBD1
cdr3_length: 13
clone_size: many
v_call: TRBV12-3/TRBV12-4
j_call: TRBJ2-5
cdr3_nt: TGTGCCAGCAGTCGGGACAGGGGCGAGACCCAGTACTTC
cdr3_aa: CASSRDRGETQYF

d_call: .
cdr3_length: 21
clone_size: few
v_call: TRBV12-3/TRBV12-4
j_call: TRBJ2-1
cdr3_nt: TGTGCCAGCAGTTTAGAATCTCTCGCGATCCCCCCTCCTCGCTCCTACAATGAGCAGTTCTTC
cdr3_aa: CASSLESLAIPPPRSYNEQFF

d_call: TRBD1
cdr3_length: 15
clone_size: .
v_call: TRBV6-2/TRBV6-3
j_call: TRBJ2-7
cdr3_nt: TGTGCCAGCAGCCCCGAGGGGGCCTACACCTACGAGCAGTACTTC
cdr3_aa: CASSPEGAYTYEQYF

d_call: TRBD2
cdr3_length: 14
clone_size: few
v_call: TRBV25-1
j_call: TRBJ2-7
cdr3_nt: TGTGCCAGCACTGATAGCGGGCGCCCCTACGAGCAGTACTTC
cdr3_aa: CASTDSGRPYEQYF

d_call: .
cdr3_length: 15
clone_size: few
v_call: TRBV11-2
j_call: TRBJ2-7
cdr3_nt: TGTGCCAGCAGCTTATTATGGGTAGGAATTTACGAGCAGTACTTC
cdr3_aa: CASSLLWVGIYEQYF

d_call: .
cdr3_length: 15
clone_size: many
v_call: TRBV20-1
j_call: TRBJ2-2
cdr3_nt: TGCAGTGCTAGAGACGTGAAGTTTCCCGCCGGGGAGCTGTTTTTT
cdr3_aa: CSARDVKFPAGELFF

d_call: .
cdr3_length: 12
clone_size: few
v_call: TRBV7-3
j_call: TRBJ1-1
cdr3_nt: TGTGCCAGCAAGGGGCTTACCACTGAAGCTTTCTTT
cdr3_aa: CASKGLTTEAFF

d_call: .
cdr3_length: 17
clone_size: few
v_call: TRBV5-6
j_call: TRBJ2-4
cdr3_nt: TGTGCCAGCAGCTTTTCCTTCGGGGTGGGAGCCAAAAACATTCAGTACTTC
cdr3_aa: CASSFSFGVGAKNIQYF

d_call: TRBD2
cdr3_length: 15
clone_size: few
v_call: TRBV11-2
j_call: TRBJ2-1
cdr3_nt: TGTGCCAGCAGCTTTTACCTAGCGGGAGTCAATGAGCAGTTCTTC
cdr3_aa: CASSFYLAGVNEQFF

d_call: .
cdr3_length: 14
clone_size: .
v_call: TRBV3-1
j_call: TRBJ1-1
cdr3_nt: TGTGCCAGCAGCCAAGCTGGCGGGGTAACTGAAGCTTTCTTT
cdr3_aa: CASSQAGGVTEAFF

d_call: .
cdr3_length: 15
clone_size: few
v_call: TRBV7-8
j_call: TRBJ2-2
cdr3_nt: TGTGCCAGCAGCCTCGGGACTTCTTCCGCCGGGGAGCTGTTTTTT
cdr3_aa: CASSLGTSSAGELFF

d_call: .
cdr3_length: 13
clone_size: few
v_call: TRBV5-6
j_call: TRBJ2-3
cdr3_nt: TGTGCCAGCACCTTGGCCCACACAGATACGCAGTATTTT
cdr3_aa: CASTLAHTDTQYF

d_call: .
cdr3_length: 14
clone_size: .
v_call: TRBV12-3/TRBV12-4
j_call: TRBJ2-2
cdr3_nt: TGTGCCAGCAACCTGGGCGCGAACACCGGGGAGCTGTTTTTT
cdr3_aa: CASNLGANTGELFF

d_call: TRBD2
cdr3_length: 16
clone_size: many
v_call: TRBV15
j_call: TRBJ2-5
cdr3_nt: TGTGCCACCAGCAGAGGACTAGCGGGCCTTAAAGAGACCCAGTACTTC
cdr3_aa: CATSRGLAGLKETQYF

d_call: .
cdr3_length: 14
clone_size: .
v_call: TRBV20-1
j_call: TRBJ2-1
cdr3_nt: TGCAGTGCTAGTACGGAGTCCCCCTACAATGAGCAGTTCTTC
cdr3_aa: CSASTESPYNEQFF

d_call: TRBD2
cdr3_length: 17
clone_size: many
v_call: TRBV24-1
j_call: TRBJ2-3
cdr3_nt: TGTGCCACCAGTGAGGACGCTAGCGGCCTGTGGGAAGATACGCAGTATTTT
cdr3_aa: CATSEDASGLWEDTQYF

d_call: TRBD2
cdr3_length: 18
clone_size: .
v_call: TRBV5-1
j_call: TRBJ2-4
cdr3_nt: TGCGCCAGCAGGCCCTTGTTACTAGCGGGACGAGCCAAAAACATTCAGTACTTC
cdr3_aa: CASRPLLLAGRAKNIQYF

d_call: .
cdr3_length: 13
clone_size: .
v_call: TRBV29-1
j_call: TRBJ1-1
cdr3_nt: TGCAGCGTTGGATATGGCGGGAACACTGAAGCTTTCTTT
cdr3_aa: CSVGYGGNTEAFF

d_call: .
cdr3_length: 16
clone_size: few
v_call: TRBV4-3
j_call: TRBJ1-2
cdr3_nt: TGCGCCAGCAGCCAAGATAGCCAGGGCTGGGGCTATGGCTACACCTTC
cdr3_aa: CASSQDSQGWGYGYTF

d_call: .
cdr3_length: 15
clone_size: .
v_call: TRBV3-1
j_call: TRBJ1-1
cdr3_nt: TGTGCCAGCAGCCAAAGACCCCACCGGGACGGACAAGCTTTCTTT
cdr3_aa: CASSQRPHRDGQAFF

d_call: .
cdr3_length: 10
clone_size: .
v_call: TRBV20-1
j_call: TRBJ2-3
cdr3_nt: TGCGTTCCCGAACGGGATACGCAGTATTTT
cdr3_aa: CVPERDTQYF

d_call: .
cdr3_length: 13
clone_size: .
v_call: TRBV20-1
j_call: TRBJ2-7
cdr3_nt: TGCAGTGCTCTAGGACATCTGGGGTACGAGCAGTACTTC
cdr3_aa: CSALGHLGYEQYF

d_call: TRBD1
cdr3_length: 15
clone_size: few
v_call: TRBV6-2/TRBV6-3
j_call: TRBJ2-7
cdr3_nt: TGTGCCAGCAGTTACCTCCGGGACAGGGACTACGAGCAGTACTTC
cdr3_aa: CASSYLRDRDYEQYF

d_call: .
cdr3_length: 11
clone_size: many
v_call: TRBV7-9
j_call: TRBJ1-4
cdr3_nt: TGTGCCAGCAGCTCTTATGAAAAACTGTTTTTT
cdr3_aa: CASSSYEKLFF

d_call: TRBD1
cdr3_length: 15
clone_size: .
v_call: TRBV15
j_call: TRBJ1-4
cdr3_nt: TGTGCCACCAGCAGGAGGACAGGGGCAGGGGAAAAACTGTTTTTT
cdr3_aa: CATSRRTGAGEKLFF